This record concerns one T cell receptor beta chain sequence. No antigen is known for it. The input lacks base qualities; no much larger clone sits a single base away. The donors were healthy, HIV-negative adults who had no recently reported acute infections or vaccinations. Every donor was a Caucasian adult living in Nashville, Tennessee, USA. CD4+ T cells were enriched by magnetic negative selection; naive cells were then positively selected on CD45RA, and the negative fraction formed the memory subset. Blood was collected by leukapheresis, and PBMCs were isolated by Ficoll-Histopaque density gradient centrifugation and then cryopreserved in liquid nitrogen vapor phase. Purity and quantity of every magnetically sorted T cell population were checked by analytical flow cytometry. Genomic DNA was isolated from each sorted fraction and quantified by UV absorbance on a Nanodrop 2000c. The data were obtained in a study of shared clonotypes between healthy human individuals (dated by TCRdb to 2018 to 2021). Background on the whole study: A few men and a couple of women, aged 18 to 49 years, made up the cohort. Between about 0.8 and 9 billion PBMCs per donor were obtained by leukapheresis. Blood TCR repertoires of a handful of healthy adults were deeply sequenced to estimate repertoire size and the extent of clonotype sharing between individuals. Libraries were prepared and TCR repertoires were sequenced by different laboratories using diverse techniques, in order to increase sequencing depth and limit assay-specific biases. For each donor, CD4 naive and CD4 memory were each run on three plates, CD8 naive on two plates, and CD8 memory on one plate.

Overall study outcomes, separate from this receptor: Sharing across several donors was observed for approximately 5% of naive CD4, over 3% of naive CD8, about 2.5% of memory CD4, and over 0.3% of memory CD8 clonotypes. Larger estimated clonotype richness was generally found for naive subsets than for memory subsets. Higher generation probabilities were observed for clonotypes shared by all four sorted-subset donors than for non-shared clonotypes. Incomplete sequencing was indicated by rarefaction of sorted-subset datasets, despite the large sequencing depth. Sampling was restricted to blood, and TCR repertoires in tissue are likely to differ from TCR repertoires in blood. Because the study included only a small number of donors, the genetic and exposure-history diversity represented was limited. Pairwise subsampling led to the expectation that sequencing depth would affect the degree of clonotype sharing among donors.

Using the deep immunoSEQ assay, TCR CDR3 regions were amplified from genomic DNA by multiplex PCR. Extracted genomic DNA from each cell subset was spread evenly across all wells of several immunoSEQ 96-well plates, with each plate serving as a replicate. For sorted subsets, around 200 ng genomic DNA, equal to tens of thousands of T cell genomes, was loaded into each replicate PCR. Purified libraries were quantified with a Qubit 3.0 fluorometer, sized on a Bioanalyzer 2100, and re-quantified with the KAPA Library Quantification kit. A separate single-read 150-cycle Illumina NextSeq 550 flow cell was used to sequence each immunoSEQ 96-well plate. The authors processed their data as follows. Because the immunoSEQ output included only junctional sequences and no quality scores, the filtering could not be the same as the filtering used for full-length reads. To assign V/J genes and CDR3, sequences were annotated using PyIR, a Python wrapper for IgBLAST v1.9, with IMGT germline references. Any read was removed if the V/J assignment was weak (E-value above 1e-6), the CDR3 was missing, or the read contained stop codons, out-of-frame junctions, or ambiguous translated residues. A V3J clonotype was defined by an identical inferred V gene, J gene, and CDR3 amino acid sequence. Percentage overlap between repertoires was calculated by dividing the number of shared unique clonotypes by the size of the smaller repertoire. Repertoire richness was assessed with RTK rarefaction, the Chao1 estimator, and Recon v2.1 estimates of unobserved clonotypes. Generation probabilities were computed with OLGA for all TCRbeta clonotypes obtained by the gDNA method from four donors. Held by TCRdb, this immuneACCESS table contains in-frame sequences only and omits some clones. Under half of the omission traces to an unresolved V gene where checked; the cause of the rest is unknown. For V, J and clone size, that table is used; D and trimming come from the DNA. Here the sample has about 2 million clones; 95% occur a single time. The ten top clones hold more than 0.1% of the sample.

V is reduced by 9 bases and J by 3 bases, leaving a spacing of 9 bases between them. The germline V gene (reference sequence) provides CDR1 LNHDA and CDR2 SQIVND. Inclusive of the bounding cysteine and phenylalanine, the CDR3 is 12 residues long. Kept here is only the CDR3 DNA, which spans 36 bases and is read in frame from base 1. This TCR came from a man between 18 and 29 years old in good health. Sample: naive CD4+ T cells sorted from blood. In light of the paper, this sample's cell subset or site label describes: CD45RA+ positively selected. The chain employs TRBV19 and TRBJ1-5, with no D gene named confidently. The CDR3 here reads CASDIPNQPQHF. The DNA sequence is as follows: TGTGCCAGCGACATCCCCAATCAGCCCCAGCATTTT.